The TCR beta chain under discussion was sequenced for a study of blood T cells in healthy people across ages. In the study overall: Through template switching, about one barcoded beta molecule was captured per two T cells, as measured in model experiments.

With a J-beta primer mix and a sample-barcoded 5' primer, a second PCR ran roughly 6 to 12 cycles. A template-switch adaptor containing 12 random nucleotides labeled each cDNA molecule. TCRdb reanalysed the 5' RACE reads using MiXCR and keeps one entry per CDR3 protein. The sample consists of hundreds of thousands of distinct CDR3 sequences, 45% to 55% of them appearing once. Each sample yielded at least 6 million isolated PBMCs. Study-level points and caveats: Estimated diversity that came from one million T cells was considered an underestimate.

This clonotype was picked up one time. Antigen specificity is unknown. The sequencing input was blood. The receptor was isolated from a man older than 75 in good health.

The CDR3 DNA follows: TGCAGTGCTAGCCAACAGAAAAGGGGCAATCAGCCCCAGCATTTT. Residues: CSASQQKRGNQPQHF. The chain joins TRBV20-1 to TRBJ1-5, with D unresolved. This CDR3 contains 15 residues. Trimming pared 3 bases from V and 2 bases from J, leaving 14 bases between. From germline, CDR1 is DFQATT and CDR2 SNEGSKA (reference sequence).